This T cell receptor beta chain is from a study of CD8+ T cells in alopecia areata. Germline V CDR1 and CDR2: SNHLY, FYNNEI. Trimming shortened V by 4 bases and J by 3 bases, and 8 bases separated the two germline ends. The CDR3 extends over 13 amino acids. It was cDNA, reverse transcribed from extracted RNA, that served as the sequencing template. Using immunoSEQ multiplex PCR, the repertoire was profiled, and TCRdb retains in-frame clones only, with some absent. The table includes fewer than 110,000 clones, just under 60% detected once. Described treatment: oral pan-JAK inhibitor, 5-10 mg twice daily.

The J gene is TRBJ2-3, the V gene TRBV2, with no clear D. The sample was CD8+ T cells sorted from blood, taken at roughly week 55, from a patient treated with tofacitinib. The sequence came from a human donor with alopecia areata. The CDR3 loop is CASSGWGTDTQYF. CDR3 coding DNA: TGTGCCAGCAGTGGGTGGGGAACAGATACGCAGTATTTT.